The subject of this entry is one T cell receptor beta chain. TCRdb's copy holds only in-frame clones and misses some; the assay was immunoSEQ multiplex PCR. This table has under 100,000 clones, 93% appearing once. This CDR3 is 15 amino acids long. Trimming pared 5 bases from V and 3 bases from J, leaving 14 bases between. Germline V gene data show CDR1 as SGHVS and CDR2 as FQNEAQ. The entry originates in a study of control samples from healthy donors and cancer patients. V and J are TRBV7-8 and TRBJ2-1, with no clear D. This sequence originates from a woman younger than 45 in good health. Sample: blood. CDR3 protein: CASSSGNGFYNEQFF. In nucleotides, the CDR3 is TGTGCCAGCAGCAGTGGGAACGGTTTCTACAATGAGCAGTTCTTC.